Below, 23 T cell receptor beta chains from the same sample are listed, as sequenced in a study of blood T cells in healthy people across ages. A second PCR, run for about 6 to 11 cycles, used a sample-barcoded 5' primer plus a J-beta primer mix. One entry per CDR3 protein, called by TCRdb with MiXCR from the 5' RACE reads. Of hundreds of thousands of distinct CDR3 sequences listed, roughly 50% are singletons. The sequenced material came from blood. The source of these receptors is a man aged 35-49 years in good health.

The chain uses TRBV11-1 and TRBJ1-1; 8 bases line up with TRBD1. V was clipped by 4 bases and J by 5 bases; unmatched bases: 12. Germline V CDR1 and CDR2: SGHAT, FQDESV (reference sequence). The CDR3 extends over 16 amino acids. The DNA of the CDR3 is TGTGCCAGCAGCTATTACGTTACCGACAGGGGAACTGAAGCTTTCTTT. Translating gives CASSYYVTDRGTEAFF.

V and J are TRBV4-3 and TRBJ2-7; D might be TRBD1 (6 bases). The germline gives CDR1 LGHNA, CDR2 YSLEER. Trimming stripped 0 bases from V and 2 bases from J, with 14 bases between. This CDR3 region has 16 residues. CDR3 loop: CASSQDTGFRTYEQYF. The DNA of the CDR3 is TGCGCCAGCAGCCAAGACACAGGGTTTAGAACCTACGAGCAGTACTTC.

V usage is TRBV15 and J usage is TRBJ2-1; weak D call: TRBD2 (6 bases). The germline CDR1 and CDR2 sequences are LNHNV and YYDKDF (reference sequence). The V end lost 0 bases, the J end lost 5 bases, and 14 bases lay between the germline ends. The CDR3 extends over 16 amino acids. CDR3 in DNA: TGTGCCACCAGCAGAGATCAGATTACGGGAGACAATGAGCAGTTCTTC. Translated, it gives CATSRDQITGDNEQFF.

The chain uses TRBV29-1 and TRBJ2-1; D is uncertain. The CDR3 has 8 residues. Germline V gives CDR1 SQVTM, CDR2 ANQGSEA. Deletions cut 3 bases from V and 12 bases from J, with 3 bases between. CDR3 sequence (DNA): TGCAGCGTTGATCTGCAGTTCTTC. Its protein is CSVDLQFF.

This clonotype came up once. V usage is TRBV6-1 and J usage is TRBJ2-5, with 13 bases lining up with TRBD2. The DNA end is a closer match to TRBJ2-7, so the J assignment may be wrong. The CDR3 totals 18 residues. CDR1 and CDR2 (germline): MNHNS, SASEGT. Written as DNA, the CDR3 is TGTGCCAGCAGGGGCCATGGGACTAGCGGGGCTGATTGGTACGAGCAGTACTTC. Its protein product is CASRGHGTSGADWYEQYF.

This clonotype was seen a handful of times. The CDR3 DNA follows: TGTGCCAGCAGTTTAGAACAGACTAGCTCCTACGAGCAGTACTTC. Translating gives CASSLEQTSSYEQYF. The chain has TRBV27 and TRBJ2-7; TRBD2 might be the D (6 bases). The germline V gene encodes CDR1 MNHEY and CDR2 SMNVEV (reference sequence). This CDR3 has 15 residues. V lost 2 bases and J lost 0, with 11 bases in between.

V and J are TRBV29-1 and TRBJ1-1; D might be TRBD1 (6 bases). Germline CDR1 reads SQVTM; CDR2 reads ANQGSEA. Trimming stripped 6 bases from V and 1 base from J, with 12 bases between. The CDR3 is made up of 13 amino acids. CDR3 amino acids: CSVPSRGNTEAFF. The DNA for the CDR3 is TGCAGCGTCCCCAGCAGGGGGAACACTGAAGCTTTCTTT.

This chain uses TRBV29-1 with TRBJ2-1, with D possibly being TRBD1 (6 bases). Germline V gene lookup returns CDR1 SQVTM and CDR2 ANQGSEA. Trimming shortened V by 7 bases and J by 8 bases, and 21 bases separated the two germline ends. CDR3 length: 14 residues. DNA for the CDR3: TGCAGCGGAATCCGACAGGCTGATTTCTATGAGCAGTTCTTC. This encodes CSGIRQADFYEQFF.

The chain employs TRBV5-1 and TRBJ2-1, with D perhaps TRBD2 (6 bases). The length of the CDR3 is 15 residues. The V gene's germline CDR1 is SGHRS and CDR2 YFSETQ. V gave up 5 bases and J gave up 4 bases, with 16 bases separating them. CDR3: CASSPGGQDYNEQFF. The CDR3 nucleotides read TGCGCCAGCAGTCCCGGAGGGCAAGATTACAATGAGCAGTTCTTC.

The chain uses TRBV4-2 and TRBJ2-5; D is tentatively TRBD1 or TRBD2 (5 bases each). This CDR3 region has 16 residues. Deletions cut 2 bases from V and 7 bases from J, with 20 bases between. Germline V CDR1 and CDR2: LGHNA, YNFKEQ. The CDR3 loop is CASSQTTGTIRRTQYF. The CDR3 DNA follows: TGTGCCAGCAGCCAAACTACCGGGACCATCCGAAGGACCCAGTACTTC.

The chain carries TRBV20-1 and TRBJ2-1; 7 bases match TRBD1. With V trimmed by 6 bases and J by 8 bases, 10 bases remained unmatched. The CDR3 runs to 13 residues. CDR1 is DFQATT and CDR2 is SNEGSKA in the germline V gene (reference sequence). The CDR3 sequence: CSAPGQWVDEQFF. CDR3 DNA: TGCAGTGCCCCGGGACAGTGGGTCGATGAGCAGTTCTTC.

The rearrangement uses TRBV12-3 or TRBV12-4 and TRBJ2-3; no definite D call. The CDR3 totals 13 residues. Trimming took 5 bases from V and 3 from J, leaving 9 bases between them. CDR3 protein: CASSTGRTDTQYF. As DNA, the CDR3 is TGTGCCAGCAGTACCGGGCGGACAGATACGCAGTATTTT.

This chain joins TRBV27 and TRBJ2-5; tentatively, D is TRBD2 (6 bases). Per the germline V gene, CDR1 is MNHEY and CDR2 is SMNVEV (reference sequence). The V end lost 5 bases, the J end lost 2 bases, and 15 bases lay between the germline ends. The CDR3 is made up of 15 amino acids. The CDR3: CASSPDYQKQETQYF. CDR3 in DNA: TGTGCCAGCAGTCCGGACTACCAAAAACAAGAGACCCAGTACTTC.

This clonotype was counted only a few times. This chain uses TRBV27 with TRBJ2-7, with 7 bases identical to TRBD2. CDR1 and CDR2 from the germline V gene are MNHEY and SMNVEV (reference sequence). The CDR3 is 14 amino acids. V lost 8 bases to trimming and J lost 6 bases; unmatched junction nucleotides: 13. The CDR3 loop is CASSIAGRGIEQYF. DNA for the CDR3: TGTGCCAGCTCTATAGCGGGCCGAGGGATCGAGCAGTACTTC.

The chain combines TRBV27 with TRBJ2-6; tentatively, D is TRBD1 (6 bases). The V end lost 5 bases, the J end lost 4 bases, and 15 bases lay between the germline ends. The germline V gene has CDR1 MNHEY and CDR2 SMNVEV (reference sequence). This CDR3 has 16 amino acids. CDR3 loop: CASSIVGAWGANVLTF. The CDR3 coding sequence is TGTGCCAGCAGTATCGTGGGGGCGTGGGGGGCCAACGTCCTGACTTTC.

Worth noting for this clonotype: One junction end does not reproduce the germline sequence, and a read error may be involved. The rearrangement links TRBV4-2 to TRBJ2-2; 11 nucleotides match TRBD1. Per the germline V gene, CDR1 is LGHNA and CDR2 is YNFKEQ. The CDR3 spans 15 residues. As DNA, the CDR3 is TGTGCCAGCAGCCCATGGACAGGGGGCACCAGGGAGCTGTTTTTT. Translation gives CASSPWTGGTRELFF.

This chain connects TRBV28 to TRBJ2-4, with a possible D match to TRBD1 (6 bases). The last part of the DNA fits TRBJ2-7 better; the J call may be wrong. CDR3 length: 15 residues. Germline CDR1 reads MDHEN; CDR2 reads SYDVKM. As DNA, the CDR3 is TGTGCCAGCAGTGATAGGACAGAAACCCCTTACGAGCAGTACTTC. Protein: CASSDRTETPYEQYF.

This clonotype was counted a single time. CDR3 region: CASSKTAGGRAVSAEQYF. CDR3 coding DNA: TGTGCCAGCTCCAAGACGGCGGGCGGGAGGGCCGTATCGGCCGAGCAGTACTTC. V gene TRBV18 combines with J gene TRBJ2-5; 9 positions match TRBD2. TRBJ2-7 matches the DNA end more closely, so the J call is doubtful. CDR1 is KGHSH, CDR2 LQKENI, per germline. The CDR3 runs to 18 residues.

This clonotype came up a few times. The CDR3 spells CSAWTREPEQYF. The CDR3, as DNA: TGCAGCGCTTGGACAAGAGAACCCGAGCAGTACTTC. The chain carries TRBV29-1 and TRBJ2-7, with D possibly matching TRBD1 (5 bases). The length of the CDR3 is 12 residues. CDR1 is SQVTM and CDR2 is ANQGSEA in the germline V gene. The V end lost 7 bases, the J end lost 6 bases, and 16 bases lay between the germline ends.

The sample holds a few counts of this clonotype. The chain links TRBV27 to TRBJ2-7, with TRBD1 matching 11 bases. The CDR3 sequence is 16 residues long. The V segment lost 0 bases and the J segment 0 bases; nucleotides outside the gene matches: 1. CDR1 is MNHEY and CDR2 is SMNVEV in the germline V gene (reference sequence). The chain's CDR3 is CASSLSGTGGSYEQYF. DNA for the CDR3: TGTGCCAGCAGTTTATCTGGGACAGGGGGCTCCTACGAGCAGTACTTC.

This clonotype has a handful of counts. This rearrangement joins TRBV29-1 to TRBJ2-1; tentatively, D is TRBD2 (5 bases). V was pared by 8 bases and J by 4 bases, with 21 bases between. CDR1 is SQVTM, CDR2 ANQGSEA, per germline. This CDR3 spans 15 amino acids. CDR3 bases: TGCAGCTATTTACCGGTAAGCGGACGTTACAATGAGCAGTTCTTC. This encodes CSYLPVSGRYNEQFF.

V is TRBV7-8 and J is TRBJ2-1; 13 bases are shared with TRBD2. J gave up 7 bases and V 5 bases, and 8 bases lay outside the gene matches. CDR1 is SGHVS, CDR2 FQNEAQ, per germline. The CDR3 contains 16 residues. The CDR3 DNA reads as TGTGCCAGCAGCCCCCAAACTAGCGGGAGGGTGAATGAGCAGTTCTTC. Amino acid sequence: CASSPQTSGRVNEQFF.

The J gene is TRBJ2-7, the V gene TRBV5-5, with 7 nucleotides matching TRBD1. The J call may be faulty, since TRBJ2-5 better matches the DNA end. Per germline, CDR1 SGHKS and CDR2 YYEKEE (reference sequence). The CDR3 length is 16 residues. The CDR3 bases are TGTGCCAGCAGCCCCGGAACAGGGGCGGACCAAGAGACCCAGTACTTC. Its protein is CASSPGTGADQETQYF.